This TCR beta chain was identified in a study of CD8 T cells in ankylosing spondylitis. Quantitative molecular-barcoded 5'-RACE generated the TCR beta libraries. TCRdb called the 5' RACE reads again in MiXCR, with one record for every CDR3 protein. The sample holds some 150,000 distinct CDR3 sequences, 11% seen once. Looked up from germline, CDR1 is MGHRA and CDR2 is YSYEKL. This CDR3 comprises 15 residues. Unmatched junction bases numbered 13, after V lost 4 bases and J lost 8 bases. To note about this clonotype: Its antigen remains unknown.

Whole-study results and caveats: Clones linked to disease were reported to show significant enrichment in matched ankylosing spondylitis synovial fluid.

The sequenced sample was blood, either unsorted or a sorted T cell fraction (not recorded which). The TCR was taken from a female donor with ankylosing spondylitis or in good health (not recorded which). The chain couples TRBV4-1 to TRBJ1-1, with 7 bases identical to TRBD1. This CDR3 is CASSPGVSRGVEAFF. As DNA, the CDR3 is TGCGCCAGCAGCCCAGGGGTGAGCAGGGGGGTCGAAGCTTTCTTT.